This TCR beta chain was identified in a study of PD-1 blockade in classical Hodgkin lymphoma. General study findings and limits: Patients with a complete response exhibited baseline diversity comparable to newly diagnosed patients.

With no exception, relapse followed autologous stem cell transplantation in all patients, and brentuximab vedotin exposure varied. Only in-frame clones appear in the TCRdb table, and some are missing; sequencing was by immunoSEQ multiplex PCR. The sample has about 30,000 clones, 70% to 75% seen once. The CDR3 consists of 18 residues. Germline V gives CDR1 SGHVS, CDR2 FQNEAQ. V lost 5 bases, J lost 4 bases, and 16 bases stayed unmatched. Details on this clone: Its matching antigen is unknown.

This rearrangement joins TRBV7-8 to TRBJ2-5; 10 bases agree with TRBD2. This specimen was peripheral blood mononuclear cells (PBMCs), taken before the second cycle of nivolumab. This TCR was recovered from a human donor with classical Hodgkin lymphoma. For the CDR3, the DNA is TGTGCCAGCAGCGCCAGCGGGGGGGCCGGACCTTTGCGAGAGACCCAGTACTTC. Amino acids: CASSASGGAGPLRETQYF.